This T cell receptor (beta chain) was profiled in a study of blood T cell repertoires in COVID-19. Trimming removed 4 bases from V and 8 bases from J; junction bases left unmatched: 12. The CDR3 runs to 16 residues. Germline CDR1 is SEHNR and CDR2 is FQNEAQ (reference sequence). Cohort 3 recovered donors had two negative PCRs, clearance, or symptom resolution. Sequencing used immunoSEQ multiplex PCR; TCRdb keeps in-frame clones, though not all of them. Of 110,000 to 150,000 clones listed, 86% are singletons. The source material was PBMCs or T cells enriched from blood (not recorded which). The sequence derives from a man aged 50-59 years who had recovered from COVID-19. This chain uses TRBV7-9 with TRBJ2-1; 9 nucleotides align to TRBD1. The CDR3 protein is CASSSVPGQGMDEQFF. The CDR3 nucleotides read TGTGCCAGCAGCTCAGTCCCGGGACAGGGTATGGATGAGCAGTTCTTC.